The source of this T cell receptor beta chain is a study of blood T cells in healthy people across ages. Using a J-beta primer mix together with a sample-barcoded 5' primer, a second PCR was run for about 6 to 12 cycles. MiXCR, applied by TCRdb to the 5' RACE reads, yields one record per CDR3 protein. Found here are approximately 690,000 distinct CDR3 sequences, 58% of them singletons; the top ten hold approximately 37%. CDR3 length equals 13 residues. Trimming pared 3 bases from V and 5 bases from J, leaving 10 bases between. The germline V gene encodes CDR1 MNHEY and CDR2 SMNVEV (reference sequence). This clonotype has more than one count but fewer than ten.

This chain links TRBV27 with TRBJ2-5, with a possible D match to TRBD2 (5 bases). This TCR was recovered from a man in his 60s in good health. Sequencing used blood. CDR3 amino acids: CASSFGPGETQYF. Here the CDR3 DNA reads TGTGCCAGCAGTTTTGGACCGGGGGAGACCCAGTACTTC.